The entry that follows covers one T cell receptor (beta chain) sequence. This entry belongs to a study of blood T cell repertoires in COVID-19. The CDR3 is made up of 15 amino acids. Germline lookup yields CDR1 SGHNT and CDR2 YYREEE (reference sequence). V was trimmed by 4 bases and J by 2 bases, leaving 12 bases between them. In the original workflow: Scientists estimated how many nucleated cells there were by amplifying reference gene primers. TCRdb keeps only in-frame clones here, not all; method: immunoSEQ multiplex PCR. The V and J calls and clone size were taken over from that table, and D and trimming were inferred from the DNA. Of approximately 300,000 clones listed, approximately 90% are singletons.

Source material: peripheral blood. The rearrangement joins TRBV5-4 to TRBJ2-2; D possibly corresponds to TRBD1 (6 bases). The receptor's source is a woman in her forties or fifties with COVID-19, enrolled during active disease. CDR3 residues: CASSGTPSNTGELFF. CDR3 nucleotides: TGTGCCAGCAGCGGGACACCTAGCAACACCGGGGAGCTGTTTTTT. The variable domain in full, completed from reference TRBV5-4 and TRBJ2-2, reads ETGVTQSPTHLIKTRGQQVTLRCSSQSGHNTVSWYQQALGQGPQFIFQYYREEENGRGNFPPRFSGLQFPNYSSELNVNALELDDSALYLCASSGTPSNTGELFFGEGSRLTVL.